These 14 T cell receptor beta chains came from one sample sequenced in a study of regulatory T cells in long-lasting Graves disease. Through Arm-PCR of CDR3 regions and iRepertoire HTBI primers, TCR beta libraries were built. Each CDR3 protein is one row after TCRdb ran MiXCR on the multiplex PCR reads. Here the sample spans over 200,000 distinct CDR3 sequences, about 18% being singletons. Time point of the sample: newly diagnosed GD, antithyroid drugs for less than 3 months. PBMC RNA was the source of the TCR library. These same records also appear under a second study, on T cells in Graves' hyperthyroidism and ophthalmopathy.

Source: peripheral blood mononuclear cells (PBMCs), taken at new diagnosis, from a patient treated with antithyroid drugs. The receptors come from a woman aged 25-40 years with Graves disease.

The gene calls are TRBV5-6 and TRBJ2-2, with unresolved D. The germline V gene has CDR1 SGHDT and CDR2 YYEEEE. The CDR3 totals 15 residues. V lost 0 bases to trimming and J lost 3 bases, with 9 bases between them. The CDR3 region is CASSLVERDTGELFF. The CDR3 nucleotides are TGTGCCAGCAGCTTGGTAGAGCGAGACACCGGGGAGCTGTTTTTT.

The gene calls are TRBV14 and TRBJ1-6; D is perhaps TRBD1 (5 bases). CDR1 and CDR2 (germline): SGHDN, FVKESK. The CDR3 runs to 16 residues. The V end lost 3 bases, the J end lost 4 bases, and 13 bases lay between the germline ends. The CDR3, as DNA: TGTGCCAGCAGCCAGCGGGGAAGGGGTTATAATTCACCCCTCCACTTT. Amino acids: CASSQRGRGYNSPLHF.

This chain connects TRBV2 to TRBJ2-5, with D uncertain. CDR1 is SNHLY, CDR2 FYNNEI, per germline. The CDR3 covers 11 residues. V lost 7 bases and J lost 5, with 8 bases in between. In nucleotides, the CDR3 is TGTGCCAGCACAGGCGTTGAGACCCAGTACTTC. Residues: CASTGVETQYF. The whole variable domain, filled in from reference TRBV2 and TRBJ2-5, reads EPEVTQTPSHQVTQMGQEVILRCVPISNHLYFYWYRQILGQKVEFLVSFYNNEISEKSEIFDDQFSVERPDGSNFTLKIRSTKLEDSAMYFCASTGVETQYFGPGTRLLVL.

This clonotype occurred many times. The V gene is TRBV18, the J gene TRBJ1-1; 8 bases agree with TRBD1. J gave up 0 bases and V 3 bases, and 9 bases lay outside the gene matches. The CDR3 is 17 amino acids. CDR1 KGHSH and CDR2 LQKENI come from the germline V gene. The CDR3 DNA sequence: TGTGCCAGCTCACCGACACGGGACAGGACAATGAACACTGAAGCTTTCTTT. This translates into CASSPTRDRTMNTEAFF.

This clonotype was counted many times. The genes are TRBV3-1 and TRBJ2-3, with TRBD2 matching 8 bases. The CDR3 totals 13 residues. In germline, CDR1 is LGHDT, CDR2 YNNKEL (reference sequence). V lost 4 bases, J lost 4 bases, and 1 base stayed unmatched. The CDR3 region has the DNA TGTGCCAGCAGCCTGACTAGCGCAGATACGCAGTATTTT. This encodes CASSLTSADTQYF.

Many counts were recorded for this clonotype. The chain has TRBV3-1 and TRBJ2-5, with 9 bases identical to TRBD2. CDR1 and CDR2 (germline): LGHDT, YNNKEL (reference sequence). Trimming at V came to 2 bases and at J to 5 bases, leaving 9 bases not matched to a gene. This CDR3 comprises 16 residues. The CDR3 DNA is TGTGCCAGCAGCCAAAAGGGTGCGGGGGGGCCGGAGACCCAGTACTTC. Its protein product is CASSQKGAGGPETQYF.

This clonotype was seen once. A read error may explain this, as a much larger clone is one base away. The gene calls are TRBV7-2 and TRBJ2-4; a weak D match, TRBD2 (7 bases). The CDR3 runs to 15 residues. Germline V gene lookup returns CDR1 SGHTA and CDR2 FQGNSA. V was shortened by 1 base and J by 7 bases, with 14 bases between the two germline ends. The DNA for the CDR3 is TGTGCCAGCAGCTTAGTGGGGGGGGCCGGGAACATTCAGTACTTC. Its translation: CASSLVGGAGNIQYF.

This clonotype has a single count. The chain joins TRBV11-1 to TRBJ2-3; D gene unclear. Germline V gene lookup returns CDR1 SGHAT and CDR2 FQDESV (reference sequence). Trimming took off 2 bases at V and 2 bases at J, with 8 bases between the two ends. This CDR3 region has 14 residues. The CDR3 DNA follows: TGTGCCAGCAGCTTAAGGCATAACACAGATACGCAGTATTTT. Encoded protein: CASSLRHNTDTQYF.

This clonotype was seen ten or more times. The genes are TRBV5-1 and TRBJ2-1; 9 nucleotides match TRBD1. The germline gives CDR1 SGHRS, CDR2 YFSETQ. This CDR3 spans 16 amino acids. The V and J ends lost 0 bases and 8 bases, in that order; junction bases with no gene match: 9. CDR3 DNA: TGCGCCAGCAGCTTGGCCCAGGGACAGGGATCCTATGAGCAGTTCTTC. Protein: CASSLAQGQGSYEQFF.

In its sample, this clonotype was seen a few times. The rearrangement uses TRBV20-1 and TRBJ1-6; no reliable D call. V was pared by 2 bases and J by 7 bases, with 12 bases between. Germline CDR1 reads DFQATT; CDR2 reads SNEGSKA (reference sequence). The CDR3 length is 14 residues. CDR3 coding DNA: TGCAGTGCTAGAACCGCCACCCTGAATTCACCCCTCCACTTT. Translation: CSARTATLNSPLHF.

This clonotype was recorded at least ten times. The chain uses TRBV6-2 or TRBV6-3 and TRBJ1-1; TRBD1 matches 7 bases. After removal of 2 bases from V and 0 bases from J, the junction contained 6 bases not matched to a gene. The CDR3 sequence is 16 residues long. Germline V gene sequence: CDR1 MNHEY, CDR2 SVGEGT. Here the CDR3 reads CASSYITQGMNTEAFF. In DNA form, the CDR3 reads TGTGCCAGCAGTTACATAACACAGGGGATGAACACTGAAGCTTTCTTT.

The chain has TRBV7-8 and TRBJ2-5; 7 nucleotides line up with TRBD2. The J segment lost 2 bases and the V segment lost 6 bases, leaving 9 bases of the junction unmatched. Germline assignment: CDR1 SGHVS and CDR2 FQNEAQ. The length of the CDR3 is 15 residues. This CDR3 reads CASSGVAGRQETQYF. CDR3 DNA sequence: TGTGCCAGCAGTGGGGTAGCGGGCCGACAAGAGACCCAGTACTTC.

The CDR3 DNA sequence: TGTGCCAGCAGTGTAAACAGGGATGGTGGCTACACCTTC. Protein sequence: CASSVNRDGGYTF. The chain links TRBV6-4 to TRBJ1-2; possibly TRBD1 for D (6 bases). The V gene lost 4 bases and the J gene lost 7 bases, with 13 bases spanning the gap. In germline, CDR1 is MRHNA, CDR2 SNTAGT. The CDR3 contains 13 residues.

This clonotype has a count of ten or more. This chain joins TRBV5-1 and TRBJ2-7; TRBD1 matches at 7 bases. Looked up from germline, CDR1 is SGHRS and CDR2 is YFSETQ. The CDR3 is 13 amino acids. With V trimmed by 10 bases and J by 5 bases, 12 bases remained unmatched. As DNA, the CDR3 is TGCGCCGGTTCGACAGGGAATTCGGACGAGCAGTACTTC. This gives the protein CAGSTGNSDEQYF.